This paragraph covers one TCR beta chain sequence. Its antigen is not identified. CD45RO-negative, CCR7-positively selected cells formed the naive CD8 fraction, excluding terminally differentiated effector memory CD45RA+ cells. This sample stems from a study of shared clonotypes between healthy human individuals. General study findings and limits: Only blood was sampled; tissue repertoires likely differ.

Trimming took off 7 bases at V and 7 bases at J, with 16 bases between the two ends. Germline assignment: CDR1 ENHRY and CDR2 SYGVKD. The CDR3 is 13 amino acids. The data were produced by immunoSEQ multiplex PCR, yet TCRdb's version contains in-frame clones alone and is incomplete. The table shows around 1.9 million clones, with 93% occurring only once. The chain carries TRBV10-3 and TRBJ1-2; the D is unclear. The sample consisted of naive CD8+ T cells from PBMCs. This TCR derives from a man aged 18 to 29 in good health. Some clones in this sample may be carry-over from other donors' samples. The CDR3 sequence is CAITVGGGSGYTF. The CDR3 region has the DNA TGTGCCATCACCGTGGGCGGAGGGTCTGGCTACACCTTC.